Each of the 32 T cell receptor beta chains below was sequenced from the same sample in a study of cytomegalovirus exposure and HLA in healthy donors. The study ran its PCR with 60 Vbeta and 13 Jbeta primers. Repertoires were generated with immunoSEQ multiplex PCR, while TCRdb's copy carries only in-frame clones and drops some. The data hold approximately 77,000 clones, with roughly 70% observed a single time. What was sequenced was PBMCs. Receptors were obtained from a man aged 55 to 70 in good health and CMV-seropositive.

This clone has just one count. V usage is TRBV6-5 and J usage is TRBJ2-3, with unresolved D. The CDR3 is made up of 14 amino acids. Trimming removed 2 bases at V and 4 bases at J, with 10 bases between. Germline V gene data show CDR1 as MNHEY and CDR2 as SVGAGI. CDR3 sequence (DNA): TGTGCCAGCAGTTACACCATACTTCCAGATACGCAGTATTTT. Protein product: CASSYTILPDTQYF.

J is TRBJ2-1 and V is TRBV10-2, with a weak D call TRBD1 (6 bases). V was cut by 3 bases and J by 8 bases, with 11 bases left in between. The CDR3 consists of 13 residues. The germline gives CDR1 WSHSY, CDR2 SAAADI. The CDR3 here is CASSDSGVDEQFF. The CDR3 region has the DNA TGCGCCAGCAGTGATTCAGGGGTGGATGAGCAGTTCTTC.

V gene TRBV5-4 combines with J gene TRBJ2-7; tentatively, D is TRBD1 (6 bases). V was shortened by 4 bases and J by 1 base, with 12 bases between the two germline ends. From germline, CDR1 is SGHNT and CDR2 YYREEE (reference sequence). The CDR3 length is 14 residues. The CDR3 is CASSAGVGSYEQYF. The CDR3 DNA reads TGTGCCAGCAGCGCAGGGGTGGGATCCTACGAGCAGTACTTC.

In its sample, this clone was seen a few times. The V gene is TRBV28, the J gene TRBJ2-1; the match to TRBD2 covers 7 bases. The CDR3 is made up of 13 amino acids. CDR1 MDHEN and CDR2 SYDVKM come from the germline V gene. Germline trimming cut 3 bases from V and 10 bases from J; bases unmatched to any gene: 6. The CDR3 DNA reads TGTGCCAGCAGTTTGACTAGCACGACAGAGCAGTTCTTC. Protein: CASSLTSTTEQFF.

This clone was found once. The CDR3 nucleotides read TGTGCCAGCAGCTTAAACCGGTACGGGCAGGGTCTATACAATGAGCAGTTCTTC. Its translation: CASSLNRYGQGLYNEQFF. The chain is built from TRBV11-2 and TRBJ2-1; TRBD1 is a possible D gene (5 bases). The CDR3 totals 18 residues. Trimming stripped 2 bases from V and 4 bases from J, with 21 bases between. Germline assignment: CDR1 SGHAT and CDR2 FQNNGV.

The chain combines TRBV20-1 with TRBJ2-5; a weak D match, TRBD1 (6 bases). Germline values: CDR1 DFQATT, CDR2 SNEGSKA (reference sequence). The CDR3 spans 11 residues. The CDR3 reads CRGDNQETQYF. The CDR3 DNA follows: TGCAGGGGGGACAACCAAGAGACCCAGTACTTC.

The rearrangement uses TRBV12-5 and TRBJ1-4, with 11 bases fitting TRBD1. The V segment lost 2 bases and the J segment 11 bases; nucleotides outside the gene matches: 10. The CDR3 extends over 16 amino acids. Germline lookup yields CDR1 LGHNT and CDR2 FRNRAP. This CDR3 reads CASGLSRTGGVEKLFF. In nucleotides, the CDR3 is TGTGCTAGTGGTTTGTCGAGGACAGGGGGCGTGGAGAAACTGTTTTTT.

In DNA form, the CDR3 reads TGCAGCGTTGGACAGGAGAATCAGCCCCAGCATTTT. Translated, it gives CSVGQENQPQHF. This chain links TRBV29-1 with TRBJ1-5, with a possible D match to TRBD1 (6 bases). The CDR3 contains 12 residues. The V end lost 4 bases, the J end lost 4 bases, and 8 bases lay between the germline ends. Germline lookup yields CDR1 SQVTM and CDR2 ANQGSEA.

The J gene is TRBJ2-7, the V gene TRBV2; a possible D gene is TRBD2 (6 bases). This CDR3 spans 14 amino acids. Germline values: CDR1 SNHLY, CDR2 FYNNEI. Trimming stripped 3 bases from V and 5 bases from J, with 14 bases between. CDR3 sequence: CASSDGRPPNEQYF. CDR3 DNA sequence: TGTGCCAGCAGTGATGGGAGGCCCCCCAACGAGCAGTACTTC.

The rearrangement joins TRBV19 to TRBJ2-5, with 11 bases lining up with TRBD2. Losses at the gene ends were 7 bases for V and 0 bases for J; bases not matched to a gene: 4. From germline, CDR1 is LNHDA and CDR2 SQIVND (reference sequence). The CDR3 loop spans 15 amino acids. The CDR3 nucleotides are TGTGCCAGTAATAAGGGACTAGCGGACCAAGAGACCCAGTACTTC. Amino acid sequence: CASNKGLADQETQYF.

The V gene is TRBV6-5, the J gene TRBJ2-2, with TRBD2 matching over 7 bases. V shed 2 bases, J shed 3 bases, and the junction held 6 bases outside the gene matches. The CDR3 runs 16 residues. Germline V gene data show CDR1 as MNHEY and CDR2 as SVGAGI. CDR3 protein: CASSYRGSWDTGELFF. CDR3 nucleotides: TGTGCCAGCAGTTACCGCGGGAGTTGGGACACCGGGGAGCTGTTTTTT.

This clone was observed a few times. The chain uses TRBV19 and TRBJ1-3, with 7 bases fitting TRBD1. This CDR3 has 13 amino acids. The V gene end was trimmed by 8 bases and the J gene end by 2 bases; junction bases not matched to a gene: 3. CDR1 and CDR2 from the germline V gene are LNHDA and SQIVND (reference sequence). The CDR3 here is CASAGQAGNTIYF. In DNA, the CDR3 is TGTGCCAGTGCCGGACAGGCTGGAAACACCATATATTTT.

The chain couples TRBV29-1 to TRBJ2-5; D may be TRBD2 (7 bases). CDR3 length: 16 residues. The germline V and J ends were trimmed by 7 bases and 4 bases, with 25 bases remaining between them. From germline, CDR1 is SQVTM and CDR2 ANQGSEA. CDR3 sequence reads: CSALVGRGGKLETQYF. The CDR3 coding sequence is TGCAGCGCTCTCGTGGGGAGGGGGGGTAAATTAGAGACCCAGTACTTC.

The genes are TRBV7-9 and TRBJ2-3; tentative D call: TRBD1 (6 bases). V was cut by 1 base and J by 7 bases, with 15 bases left in between. Germline V gene lookup returns CDR1 SEHNR and CDR2 FQNEAQ (reference sequence). The CDR3 spans 15 residues. The DNA of the CDR3 is TGTGCCAGCAGCTTAGGTTCAGGGGAGTTGAATACGCAGTATTTT. Translating gives CASSLGSGELNTQYF.

The J gene is TRBJ1-1, the V gene TRBV28; TRBD1 might be the D (6 bases). The CDR3 length is 11 residues. Germline V gene lookup returns CDR1 MDHEN and CDR2 SYDVKM. Trimming pared 11 bases from V and 9 bases from J, leaving 16 bases between. The CDR3 region is CAGRSTGKAFF. The CDR3 DNA follows: TGTGCCGGCCGAAGCACAGGGAAAGCTTTCTTT.

This sequence joins TRBV7-9 and TRBJ2-1; no clear D gene. The germline V and J ends were trimmed by 1 base and 12 bases, with 10 bases remaining between them. This CDR3 has 12 residues. In germline, CDR1 is SEHNR, CDR2 FQNEAQ (reference sequence). This CDR3 reads CASSLVQYVQFF. Here the CDR3 DNA reads TGTGCCAGCAGCTTAGTCCAGTACGTGCAGTTCTTC.

This chain joins TRBV11-3 and TRBJ1-1, with 9 bases fitting TRBD1. The J segment lost 2 bases and the V segment lost 1 base, leaving 2 bases of the junction unmatched. The germline V gene encodes CDR1 SGHNT and CDR2 YENEEA. This CDR3 contains 15 residues. Written as DNA, the CDR3 is TGTGCCAGCAGCTTAGGGACAGGGGCTAACACTGAAGCTTTCTTT. Protein: CASSLGTGANTEAFF.

The chain couples TRBV15 to TRBJ1-1, with TRBD1 matching over 9 bases. The J segment lost 6 bases and the V segment lost 1 base, leaving 15 bases of the junction unmatched. Germline V CDR1 and CDR2: LNHNV, YYDKDF (reference sequence). CDR3 length: 18 amino acids. The CDR3 nucleotides read TGTGCCACCAGCAGAGTTCCCACAGGGGGCCGCGCCTACCCTGAAGCTTTCTTT. It specifies CATSRVPTGGRAYPEAFF.

This clone has just a few counts. The genes are TRBV19 and TRBJ1-2; D not resolved. This CDR3 is built from 14 residues. The ends were cut back, 5 bases at V and 5 bases at J, with 15 bases in the middle. Germline CDR1 is LNHDA and CDR2 is SQIVND (reference sequence). CDR3 in amino acids: CASSPFGELYGYTF. The CDR3 nucleotides read TGTGCCAGTAGTCCTTTTGGGGAGTTGTATGGCTACACCTTC.

This clone was seen just once. The CDR3 nucleotides read TGTGCCAGCAGAGGGACAGGGGGTTCGTACGAGCAGTACTTC. It specifies CASRGTGGSYEQYF. This chain connects TRBV2 to TRBJ2-7; 11 nucleotides line up with TRBD1. With 6 bases clipped from V and 4 bases from J, the junction kept 5 bases outside the gene matches. Germline V gives CDR1 SNHLY, CDR2 FYNNEI. The CDR3 has 14 amino acids.

The chain combines TRBV6-5 with TRBJ2-7, with 10 bases aligning to TRBD2. V dropped 2 bases and J dropped 5; count of bases not matched to a gene: 3. The CDR3 covers 14 residues. The germline V gene encodes CDR1 MNHEY and CDR2 SVGAGI. The CDR3 nucleotides are TGTGCCAGCAGTTACAACAGCGGGGGGGACGAGCAGTACTTC. It yields the protein CASSYNSGGDEQYF.

Only a few counts were recorded for this clone. J is TRBJ1-6 and V is TRBV27, with 9 bases matching TRBD1. CDR3 length: 14 residues. In germline, CDR1 is MNHEY, CDR2 SMNVEV (reference sequence). V trimming: 6 bases; J trimming: 9 bases; junction bases outside the gene matches: 6. The CDR3 nucleotides read TGTGCCAGCAGCGACAGGGGGATCGGTTCACCCCTCCACTTT. The encoded protein is CASSDRGIGSPLHF.

V and J are TRBV11-2 and TRBJ2-3; no clear D gene. The CDR3 loop spans 12 amino acids. The V end was cut by 5 bases, the J end by 6 bases, with 9 bases between. Per the germline V gene, CDR1 is SGHAT and CDR2 is FQNNGV. CDR3 protein: CASSPIRDTQYF. DNA of the CDR3: TGTGCCAGCAGCCCGATCCGGGATACGCAGTATTTT. The full variable domain, completed using reference TRBV11-2 and TRBJ2-3, is EAGVAQSPRYKIIEKRQSVAFWCNPISGHATLYWYQQILGQGPKLLIQFQNNGVVDDSQLPKDRFSAERLKGVDSTLKIQPAKLEDSAVYLCASSPIRDTQYFGPGTRLTVL.

The chain carries TRBV10-3 and TRBJ1-1, with a tentative D call TRBD1 (5 bases). The germline V and J ends were trimmed by 5 bases and 4 bases, with 14 bases remaining between them. The germline CDR1 and CDR2 sequences are ENHRY and SYGVKD. This CDR3 spans 14 amino acids. CDR3 sequence reads: CAISSARGSTEAFF. In nucleotides, the CDR3 is TGTGCCATCAGTTCGGCAAGGGGCAGCACTGAAGCTTTCTTT.

V and J are TRBV19 and TRBJ1-2; tentatively, D is TRBD1 (5 bases). The CDR3 sequence is 13 residues long. Germline V gene data show CDR1 as LNHDA and CDR2 as SQIVND (reference sequence). The V end was cut by 7 bases, the J end by 6 bases, with 15 bases between. This CDR3 is CASTPGKPDGYTF. The CDR3 coding sequence is TGTGCCAGTACACCAGGGAAACCGGATGGCTACACCTTC.

The chain carries TRBV6-1 and TRBJ1-2, with D unresolved. This CDR3 has 12 amino acids. Per germline, CDR1 MNHNS and CDR2 SASEGT. Deletions cut 6 bases from V and 1 base from J, with 6 bases between. CDR3 residues: CASRGSNYGYTF. The CDR3 region has the DNA TGTGCCAGCAGGGGCAGTAACTATGGCTACACCTTC.

This clone has a handful of counts. The V call is TRBV5-4, the J call TRBJ2-5; possible D gene TRBD1, 6 bases. The CDR3 is 14 amino acids. Between the trimmed V and J ends, which lost 4 bases and 3 bases, there was a span of 13 bases. Per the germline V gene, CDR1 is SGHNT and CDR2 is YYREEE (reference sequence). The CDR3 region is CASSSQGWEETQYF. CDR3 bases: TGTGCCAGCAGCAGCCAGGGGTGGGAAGAGACCCAGTACTTC.

This sequence joins TRBV7-9 and TRBJ2-2; possibly TRBD1 for D (5 bases). The germline CDR1 and CDR2 sequences are SEHNR and FQNEAQ (reference sequence). This CDR3 is built from 14 residues. The V gene lost 3 bases and the J gene lost 6 bases, with 11 bases spanning the gap. The CDR3 bases are TGTGCCAGCAGCTTTGCGGCCAGGGCCGGGGAGCTGTTTTTT. This translates into CASSFAARAGELFF.

The rearrangement uses TRBV5-1 and TRBJ2-7, with TRBD2 identical over 8 bases. Germline CDR1 is SGHRS and CDR2 is YFSETQ. There are 16 residues in the CDR3. Trimming cost V 4 bases and J 3 bases; bases outside gene matches: 12. CDR3 loop: CASSGPTSGVDYEQYF. The CDR3 nucleotides read TGCGCCAGCAGCGGCCCCACTAGCGGAGTGGACTACGAGCAGTACTTC.

V is TRBV4-3 and J is TRBJ2-7; D call uncertain. This CDR3 region has 14 residues. Germline lookup yields CDR1 LGHNA and CDR2 YSLEER. Trimming removed 1 base at V and 4 bases at J, with 11 bases between. The CDR3 is CASSQGIQLYEQYF. CDR3 sequence (DNA): TGCGCCAGCAGCCAAGGGATCCAACTATACGAGCAGTACTTC.

V is TRBV5-4 and J is TRBJ2-2; D uncertain. The V end lost 4 bases, the J end lost 3 bases, and 4 bases lay between the germline ends. Germline V lookup: CDR1 SGHNT, CDR2 YYREEE (reference sequence). CDR3 length: 12 amino acids. CDR3 sequence: CASSPDTGELFF. CDR3 coding DNA: TGTGCCAGCAGCCCGGACACCGGGGAGCTGTTTTTT.

The chain links TRBV2 to TRBJ1-5; 10 nucleotides align to TRBD1. The CDR3 runs to 13 residues. After removal of 5 bases from V and 6 bases from J, the junction contained 1 base not matched to a gene. Germline assignment: CDR1 SNHLY and CDR2 FYNNEI. DNA of the CDR3: TGTGCCAGCAGTCGACAGGGGGCTCAGCCCCAGCATTTT. This gives the protein CASSRQGAQPQHF. Drawing the rest from reference TRBV2 and TRBJ1-5, the complete variable domain is EPEVTQTPSHQVTQMGQEVILRCVPISNHLYFYWYRQILGQKVEFLVSFYNNEISEKSEIFDDQFSVERPDGSNFTLKIRSTKLEDSAMYFCASSRQGAQPQHFGDGTRLSIL.